What follows are 21 T cell receptor beta chains derived from one specimen sequenced in a study of blood T cell repertoires in COVID-19. The table came from immunoSEQ multiplex PCR; TCRdb's copy has only in-frame clones and leaves some out. The repertoire holds 45,000 to 60,000 clones, with around 84% as singletons. The material sequenced was peripheral blood. These receptors were collected from a woman older than 75 with acute or convalescent COVID-19.

The V and J genes are TRBV7-2 and TRBJ1-6; possibly TRBD1 for D (6 bases). The germline V gene has CDR1 SGHTA and CDR2 FQGNSA. Trimming stripped 4 bases from V and 0 bases from J, with 10 bases between. This CDR3 region has 16 residues. The CDR3 region is CASSSGQSSYNSPLHF. The CDR3 nucleotides are TGTGCCAGCAGCTCCGGACAGAGCTCCTATAATTCACCCCTCCACTTT.

The chain carries TRBV19 and TRBJ1-6; D perhaps matches TRBD1 (6 bases). V lost 5 bases to trimming and J lost 11 bases, with 16 bases between them. Germline loops: CDR1 LNHDA, CDR2 SQIVND (reference sequence). The CDR3 contains 14 residues. The CDR3 bases are TGTGCCAGTAGTTTGGTGGACAGAGACCCACCCCTCCACTTT. It specifies CASSLVDRDPPLHF.

The J gene is TRBJ2-7, the V gene TRBV5-1; 7 bases map to TRBD1. The germline V gene encodes CDR1 SGHRS and CDR2 YFSETQ. V lost 7 bases, J lost 5 bases, and 15 bases stayed unmatched. This CDR3 region has 15 residues. The DNA of the CDR3 is TGCGCCAGCGCTAGCCTACAGGGGAGAGTAAACGAGCAGTACTTC. Translated, it gives CASASLQGRVNEQYF.

V and J are TRBV3-1 (or the pseudogene TRBV3-2) and TRBJ1-2; the D gene is possibly TRBD1 (5 bases). Trimming took 1 base from V and 2 from J, leaving 11 bases between them. Per the germline V gene, CDR1 is LGHDT and CDR2 is YNNKEL (reference sequence). The CDR3 is made up of 15 amino acids. Here the CDR3 reads CASSQGEGPNYGYTF. CDR3 sequence (DNA): TGTGCCAGCAGCCAAGGGGAGGGGCCCAACTATGGCTACACCTTC.

The chain joins TRBV28 to TRBJ1-2; 7 nucleotides align to TRBD1. Germline CDR1 MDHEN, CDR2 SYDVKM. This CDR3 region has 15 residues. J lost 4 bases, V lost 4 bases, and 9 bases had no gene match. The CDR3 region is CASSSSPGTAYGYTF. For the CDR3, the DNA is TGTGCCAGCAGTTCATCCCCCGGGACAGCCTATGGCTACACCTTC.

This rearrangement joins TRBV2 to TRBJ2-5; D might be TRBD2 (6 bases). Germline CDR1 and CDR2: SNHLY and FYNNEI. Trimming shortened V by 6 bases and J by 7 bases, and 15 bases separated the two germline ends. The CDR3 sequence is 13 residues long. The CDR3 here is CASSQGTSGTQYF. For the CDR3, the DNA is TGTGCCAGCAGCCAAGGGACTTCGGGGACCCAGTACTTC.

V usage is TRBV5-4 and J usage is TRBJ1-1; D remains unclear. This CDR3 region has 14 residues. The germline gives CDR1 SGHNT, CDR2 YYREEE (reference sequence). The V and J ends lost 0 bases and 2 bases respectively, with 8 bases between them. CDR3: CASSLVSGNTEAFF. The CDR3 DNA follows: TGTGCCAGCAGCTTGGTCTCAGGAAACACTGAAGCTTTCTTT.

The gene calls are TRBV6-5 and TRBJ1-1, with D possibly being TRBD1 (6 bases). V lost 0 bases and J lost 7, with 12 bases in between. This CDR3 contains 14 residues. Per germline, CDR1 MNHEY and CDR2 SVGAGI. Here the CDR3 reads CASSYSRGGGEAFF. CDR3 DNA: TGTGCCAGCAGTTACTCGCGGGGGGGCGGTGAAGCTTTCTTT.

CDR3 region: CASSIMWQGTEAFF. The CDR3 nucleotides are TGTGCCAGTAGTATTATGTGGCAGGGCACTGAAGCTTTCTTT. This chain connects TRBV19 to TRBJ1-1; tentatively, D is TRBD1 (5 bases). CDR3 size: 14 residues. Germline CDR1 reads LNHDA; CDR2 reads SQIVND (reference sequence). The V and J ends lost 3 bases and 4 bases respectively, with 12 bases between them.

This sequence joins TRBV4-2 and TRBJ2-7; D is perhaps TRBD2 (6 bases). The CDR3 length is 18 residues. Germline V lookup: CDR1 LGHNA, CDR2 YNFKEQ. The germline V and J ends were trimmed by 0 bases and 0 bases, with 18 bases remaining between them. CDR3 protein: CASSQDPITEGRSYEQYF. In nucleotides, the CDR3 is TGTGCCAGCAGCCAAGATCCGATCACGGAGGGGCGCTCCTACGAGCAGTACTTC.

The gene calls are TRBV6-1 and TRBJ1-4; D is unclear. Germline V lookup: CDR1 MNHNS, CDR2 SASEGT. CDR3 size: 15 residues. V gave up 1 base and J gave up 11 bases, with 17 bases separating them. CDR3 region: CASSEDRLPSKKLFF. For the CDR3, the DNA is TGTGCCAGCAGTGAAGACCGACTCCCCTCGAAGAAACTGTTTTTT.

This clone was picked up a small number of times. This sequence joins TRBV10-3 and TRBJ1-5; unclear D gene. This CDR3 has 14 residues. Trimming shortened V by 2 bases and J by 4 bases, and 9 bases separated the two germline ends. Germline V gene data show CDR1 as ENHRY and CDR2 as SYGVKD. This chain's CDR3 is CAISERGGNQPQHF. In DNA form, the CDR3 reads TGTGCCATCAGTGAGCGGGGAGGGAATCAGCCCCAGCATTTT.

This rearrangement joins TRBV11-2 to TRBJ1-1, with D unresolved. Trimming cost V 0 bases and J 3 bases, with 8 bases left between them. The CDR3 sequence is 14 residues long. CDR1 and CDR2 (germline): SGHAT, FQNNGV. The DNA of the CDR3 is TGTGCCAGCAGCTTAGATCTGGCCCACACTGAAGCTTTCTTT. It encodes CASSLDLAHTEAFF.

The J gene is TRBJ1-4, the V gene TRBV24-1; tentative D call: TRBD1 (5 bases). The length of the CDR3 is 13 residues. Germline values: CDR1 KGHDR, CDR2 SFDVKD. V was trimmed by 7 bases and J by 7 bases, leaving 12 bases between them. For the CDR3, the DNA is TGTGCCACCAGCCCAGGGTTAGGTGAAAAACTGTTTTTT. This gives the protein CATSPGLGEKLFF.

The chain combines TRBV19 with TRBJ1-5; 10 bases agree with TRBD1. V lost 4 bases to trimming and J lost 2 bases; unmatched junction nucleotides: 5. Germline V gene lookup returns CDR1 LNHDA and CDR2 SQIVND (reference sequence). The CDR3 has 16 residues. The CDR3 loop reads CASSTWDRGGNQPQHF. CDR3 bases: TGTGCCAGTAGTACCTGGGACAGGGGAGGCAATCAGCCCCAGCATTTT. Full variable domain (remainder filled in from reference TRBV19 and TRBJ1-5): DGGITQSPKYLFRKEGQNVTLSCEQNLNHDAMYWYRQDPGQGLRLIYYSQIVNDFQKGDIAEGYSVSREKKESFPLTVTSAQKNPTAFYLCASSTWDRGGNQPQHFGDGTRLSIL.

This sequence joins TRBV3-1 (or the pseudogene TRBV3-2) and TRBJ2-2, with D possibly matching TRBD2 (6 bases). Germline-derived CDR1 and CDR2 are LGHDT and YNNKEL (reference sequence). V was pared by 2 bases and J by 0 bases, with 10 bases between. The CDR3 extends over 16 amino acids. CDR3 sequence (DNA): TGTGCCAGCAGCCAACAGGACTACACGAACACCGGGGAGCTGTTTTTT. Amino acids: CASSQQDYTNTGELFF.

This clone appeared once. The V and J genes are TRBV5-4 and TRBJ1-2, with 10 bases matching TRBD1. The CDR3 spans 16 residues. Germline lookup yields CDR1 SGHNT and CDR2 YYREEE (reference sequence). The junction had 13 bases not matched to a gene; V was cut back by 4 bases and J by 7 bases. The CDR3, as DNA: TGTGCCAGCAGCGTCGGAGCGACAGGGGGCCTTTTTGGCTACACCTTC. Translated: CASSVGATGGLFGYTF.

The gene calls are TRBV19 and TRBJ1-2; D unresolved. The CDR3 is made up of 13 amino acids. CDR1 and CDR2 (germline): LNHDA, SQIVND (reference sequence). The V end was cut by 4 bases, the J end by 4 bases, with 10 bases between. The CDR3 bases are TGTGCCAGTAGTAGAGGGTTTAGCTATGGCTACACCTTC. It is translated as CASSRGFSYGYTF.

The chain uses TRBV11-2 and TRBJ1-1; D is unclear. CDR1 is SGHAT and CDR2 is FQNNGV in the germline V gene. The CDR3 length is 17 residues. V shed 6 bases and J shed 1 base, with 21 bases lying between them. For the CDR3, the DNA is TGTGCCAGCAGGGGAGAGGACCGCCGACGTCAGAACACTGAAGCTTTCTTT. Amino acid sequence: CASRGEDRRRQNTEAFF.

The gene calls are TRBV7-6 and TRBJ1-6; maybe TRBD1 (5 bases). The CDR3 loop spans 14 amino acids. With 1 base removed from V and 14 bases from J, the gap between germline ends came to 15 bases. Per germline, CDR1 SGHVS and CDR2 FNYEAQ. CDR3 sequence reads: CASSLETAGLTLHF. Written as DNA, the CDR3 is TGTGCCAGCAGCTTAGAAACTGCGGGGCTCACCCTCCACTTT.

The sample holds one count of this clone. V is TRBV19 and J is TRBJ2-3, with 9 bases fitting TRBD1. Germline lookup yields CDR1 LNHDA and CDR2 SQIVND (reference sequence). The CDR3 loop spans 15 amino acids. Trimming at V came to 7 bases and at J to 4 bases, leaving 9 bases not matched to a gene. The CDR3 coding sequence is TGTGCCAGTATTAATTGGACAGGGGTTCCAGATACGCAGTATTTT. This translates into CASINWTGVPDTQYF.